A single sample gave rise to the 27 T cell receptor beta chains below, sequenced in a study of early T cells in non-severe SARS-CoV-2 infection. TCRdb re-analysed the 5' RACE reads in MiXCR, keeping a single row per CDR3 protein. In the table there are 48,000 or so distinct CDR3 sequences, roughly 13% of which are singletons. The sample comprised whole blood. The source of these receptors is an adult who was a healthcare worker with PCR-confirmed SARS-CoV-2 infection or an uninfected control (not recorded which).

J is TRBJ2-7 and V is TRBV7-2; D gene uncertain. V gave up 4 bases and J gave up 4 bases, with 11 bases separating them. The CDR3 totals 13 residues. Germline lookup yields CDR1 SGHTA and CDR2 FQGNSA. DNA for the CDR3: TGTGCCAGCAGCTCAAGGGCCGGGTACGAGCAGTACTTC. Translated, it gives CASSSRAGYEQYF.

This clonotype appeared many times. This chain joins TRBV6-5 and TRBJ1-1; tentatively, D is TRBD1 (6 bases). This CDR3 comprises 13 residues. Trimming took 7 bases from V and 1 from J, leaving 10 bases between them. Germline loops: CDR1 MNHEY, CDR2 SVGAGI. This CDR3 reads CASTRGENTEAFF. The CDR3 DNA is TGTGCCAGCACAAGGGGGGAGAACACTGAAGCTTTCTTT.

There are many counts of this clonotype. This chain uses TRBV20-1 with TRBJ1-5, with D unresolved. Germline CDR1 reads DFQATT; CDR2 reads SNEGSKA (reference sequence). This CDR3 is built from 14 residues. The ends were cut back, 0 bases at V and 0 bases at J, with 6 bases in the middle. CDR3 nucleotides: TGCAGTGCTAGAGATCTCAATAGCAATCAGCCCCAGCATTTT. Translated, it gives CSARDLNSNQPQHF.

The J gene is TRBJ2-7, the V gene TRBV29-1; a weak D match, TRBD1 (6 bases). The CDR3 runs to 13 residues. Trimming pared 3 bases from V and 2 bases from J, leaving 11 bases between. Germline V lookup: CDR1 SQVTM, CDR2 ANQGSEA. DNA of the CDR3: TGCAGCGTTGAGGGCAGGGGCCCCTACGAGCAGTACTTC. It specifies CSVEGRGPYEQYF.

This clonotype was seen only a few times. The chain is built from TRBV30 and TRBJ1-6; a weak D match, TRBD1 (6 bases). This CDR3 contains 15 residues. Trimming shortened V by 3 bases and J by 4 bases, and 13 bases separated the two germline ends. Germline assignment: CDR1 GTSNPN and CDR2 SVGIG (reference sequence). CDR3 nucleotides: TGTGCCTGGAGCGAGGGGGGATCTTATAATTCACCCCTCCACTTT. Its translation is CAWSEGGSYNSPLHF.

This clonotype came up many times. V and J are TRBV27 and TRBJ2-7; a possible D gene is TRBD2 (7 bases). Trimming removed 2 bases at V and 8 bases at J, with 13 bases between. CDR3 size: 13 residues. The germline CDR1 and CDR2 sequences are MNHEY and SMNVEV (reference sequence). Written as DNA, the CDR3 is TGTGCCAGCAGTTTACGGGGCGGGGGCAAGCAGTACTTC. The encoded protein is CASSLRGGGKQYF.

V is TRBV7-8 and J is TRBJ2-2; D unresolved. The germline V gene has CDR1 SGHVS and CDR2 FQNEAQ. The CDR3 contains 12 residues. The ends were cut back, 4 bases at V and 7 bases at J, with 7 bases in the middle. The CDR3 DNA reads as TGTGCCAGCAGCTCCTTTGGCGGGGAGCTGTTTTTT. Translating it yields CASSSFGGELFF.

This clonotype showed up just a few times. The chain is built from TRBV20-1 and TRBJ1-1, with D maybe TRBD1 (5 bases). This CDR3 is built from 13 residues. V lost 0 bases and J lost 5, with 10 bases in between. Germline assignment: CDR1 DFQATT and CDR2 SNEGSKA (reference sequence). CDR3 sequence reads: CSARDQGVTEAFF. The CDR3 DNA follows: TGCAGTGCTAGAGATCAAGGGGTAACTGAAGCTTTCTTT.

V usage is TRBV7-7 and J usage is TRBJ2-2, with D maybe TRBD1 (6 bases). V was clipped by 5 bases and J by 6 bases, with 13 bases between them. The CDR3 contains 14 residues. Germline loops: CDR1 SSHAT, CDR2 FNYEAQ (reference sequence). The CDR3 nucleotides are TGTGCCAGCAGCCCTCACCCAGGGGCCGGGGAGCTGTTTTTT. Its translation is CASSPHPGAGELFF. The full variable domain, completed using reference TRBV7-7 and TRBJ2-2, is GAGVSQSPRYKVTKRGQDVTLRCDPISSHATLYWYQQALGQGPEFLTYFNYEAQPDKSGLPSDRFSAERPEGSISTLTIQRTEQRDSAMYRCASSPHPGAGELFFGEGSRLTVL.

The V call is TRBV25-1, the J call TRBJ1-1; weak D call: TRBD1 (6 bases). V was shortened by 3 bases and J by 8 bases, with 22 bases between the two germline ends. The CDR3 is 16 residues long. CDR1 and CDR2 from the germline V gene are MGHDK and SYGVNS. Here the CDR3 reads CASSDPLTATGAEAFF. CDR3 sequence (DNA): TGTGCCAGCAGTGATCCGCTTACCGCGACAGGTGCCGAAGCTTTCTTT. Using reference TRBV25-1 and TRBJ1-1 for the parts outside the CDR3, the full variable domain is EADIYQTPRYLVIGTGKKITLECSQTMGHDKMYWYQQDPGMELHLIHYSYGVNSTEKGDLSSESTVSRIRTEHFPLTLESARPSHTSQYLCASSDPLTATGAEAFFGQGTRLTVV.

V usage is TRBV20-1 and J usage is TRBJ2-7; D possibly corresponds to TRBD1 (6 bases). The germline V gene has CDR1 DFQATT and CDR2 SNEGSKA (reference sequence). There are 14 residues in the CDR3. Trimming took off 0 bases at V and 4 bases at J, with 13 bases between the two ends. In nucleotides, the CDR3 is TGCAGTGCTAGAGATCTGCAGGGGATGTACGAGCAGTACTTC. Protein sequence: CSARDLQGMYEQYF.

The genes are TRBV20-1 and TRBJ2-3, with 7 positions matching TRBD2. CDR1 is DFQATT, CDR2 SNEGSKA, per germline (reference sequence). CDR3 length equals 12 residues. V dropped 6 bases and J dropped 3; count of bases not matched to a gene: 3. In DNA, the CDR3 is TGCAGTGCAGAAGCGGGGACAGATACGCAGTATTTT. Its translation is CSAEAGTDTQYF.

This clonotype was counted at least ten times. The chain couples TRBV4-1 to TRBJ1-3, with 7 nucleotides matching TRBD1. V lost 4 bases and J lost 0; bases outside the gene matches: 3. Germline V lookup: CDR1 MGHRA, CDR2 YSYEKL. The CDR3 runs 15 residues. This chain's CDR3 is CASSRDRPSGNTIYF. The CDR3 DNA reads as TGCGCCAGCAGCCGGGACAGACCCTCTGGAAACACCATATATTTT.

CDR3 loop: CASSLSRGGLHEQFF. DNA for the CDR3: TGTGCCAGCAGTTTATCCAGGGGAGGGTTGCATGAGCAGTTCTTC. This chain links TRBV28 with TRBJ2-1; TRBD2 is a possible D gene (7 bases). Trimming removed 1 base from V and 8 bases from J, with 15 bases in between. The CDR3 extends over 15 amino acids. The germline V gene encodes CDR1 MDHEN and CDR2 SYDVKM.

The chain employs TRBV3-1 and TRBJ2-3; the D gene is possibly TRBD2 (6 bases). This CDR3 contains 16 residues. Trimming stripped 3 bases from V and 4 bases from J, with 17 bases between. The germline V gene has CDR1 LGHDT and CDR2 YNNKEL (reference sequence). The CDR3 DNA reads TGTGCCAGCAGCCACCCCCCAGGAGGGGAAGCAGATACGCAGTATTTT. It specifies CASSHPPGGEADTQYF.

Ten or more counts support this clonotype. The chain has TRBV20-1 and TRBJ1-2, with 10 bases that match TRBD1. The CDR3 has 14 residues. V lost 6 bases, J lost 4 bases, and 8 bases stayed unmatched. Looked up from germline, CDR1 is DFQATT and CDR2 is SNEGSKA (reference sequence). The CDR3 sequence is CSAQTGGSFYGYTF. The CDR3 nucleotides read TGCAGTGCGCAGACAGGGGGCAGCTTCTATGGCTACACCTTC.

This clonotype was counted between two and nine times. The chain uses TRBV5-6 and TRBJ1-3; the D gene is possibly TRBD1 (5 bases). Trimming shortened V by 2 bases and J by 2 bases, and 14 bases separated the two germline ends. Germline assignment: CDR1 SGHDT and CDR2 YYEEEE. The CDR3 has 16 residues. Written as DNA, the CDR3 is TGTGCCAGCAGCTTATTGCAGGGTACAACTGGAAACACCATATATTTT. The encoded protein is CASSLLQGTTGNTIYF.

This clonotype was picked up many times. V is TRBV9 and J is TRBJ1-1; no reliable D call. The CDR3 loop spans 14 amino acids. V lost 4 bases to trimming and J lost 1 base, with 11 bases between them. Germline V gives CDR1 SGDLS, CDR2 YYNGEE. Here the CDR3 DNA reads TGTGCCAGCAGCCCGACCGCAGCGAACACTGAAGCTTTCTTT. This translates into CASSPTAANTEAFF.

This clonotype was seen repeatedly, ten times or more. CDR3 region: CSVEDPWQTNTEAFF. Written as DNA, the CDR3 is TGCAGCGTTGAAGATCCGTGGCAGACGAACACTGAAGCTTTCTTT. The rearrangement links TRBV29-1 to TRBJ1-1; D remains ambiguous. CDR1 and CDR2 (germline): SQVTM, ANQGSEA. The CDR3 totals 15 residues. The V end was cut by 0 bases, the J end by 1 base, with 12 bases between.

The V call is TRBV11-3, the J call TRBJ2-2; no firm D call. This CDR3 is built from 16 residues. Germline V gene lookup returns CDR1 SGHNT and CDR2 YENEEA. Trimming took 1 base from V and 0 from J, leaving 9 bases between them. The CDR3 sequence: CASSLVWGSNTGELFF. In DNA, the CDR3 is TGTGCCAGCAGCTTAGTGTGGGGATCGAACACCGGGGAGCTGTTTTTT.

The gene calls are TRBV4-1 and TRBJ2-7, with D hard to call. With 2 bases removed from V and 1 base from J, the gap between germline ends came to 12 bases. Germline V gene data show CDR1 as MGHRA and CDR2 as YSYEKL. The CDR3 extends over 15 amino acids. The CDR3 reads CASSQPDARSYEQYF. The CDR3, as DNA: TGCGCCAGCAGCCAACCTGACGCAAGATCCTACGAGCAGTACTTC.

V is TRBV11-1 and J is TRBJ2-2; perhaps TRBD1 as D (7 bases). The CDR3 is 16 amino acids. V gave up 1 base and J gave up 6 bases, with 15 bases separating them. Germline V CDR1 and CDR2: SGHAT, FQDESV (reference sequence). CDR3 sequence (DNA): TGTGCCAGCAGCTTAGACAGGGGAGGTTTTGCCGGGGAGCTGTTTTTT. The encoded protein is CASSLDRGGFAGELFF. Full variable domain (missing parts from reference TRBV11-1 and TRBJ2-2): EAEVAQSPRYKITEKSQAVAFWCDPISGHATLYWYRQILGQGPELLVQFQDESVVDDSQLPKDRFSAERLKGVDSTLKIQPAELGDSAMYLCASSLDRGGFAGELFFGEGSRLTVL.

This clonotype was detected a few times. The chain is built from TRBV20-1 and TRBJ2-4; maybe TRBD1 (6 bases). There are 15 residues in the CDR3. Between the trimmed V and J ends, which lost 0 bases and 4 bases, there was a span of 13 bases. Germline V gene sequence: CDR1 DFQATT, CDR2 SNEGSKA (reference sequence). CDR3 DNA sequence: TGCAGTGCTAGAGATCCCCAGGGGCGGAAAAACATTCAGTACTTC. Encoded protein: CSARDPQGRKNIQYF.

This clonotype came up many times. The chain uses TRBV18 and TRBJ1-1; 8 nucleotides agree with TRBD1. There are 18 residues in the CDR3. Germline CDR1 is KGHSH and CDR2 is LQKENI. Trimming at V came to 3 bases and at J to 2 bases, leaving 14 bases not matched to a gene. The CDR3 loop is CASSPLTGGRGGNTEAFF. The CDR3 nucleotides are TGTGCCAGCTCACCTTTAACAGGGGGAAGAGGAGGAAACACTGAAGCTTTCTTT.

This clonotype was counted many times. The rearrangement uses TRBV24-1 and TRBJ2-3; 8 bases match TRBD2. V gave up 5 bases and J gave up 3 bases; unmatched junction bases: 9. CDR3 size: 16 residues. Germline V CDR1 and CDR2: KGHDR, SFDVKD. CDR3 DNA sequence: TGTGCCACCAGTGGGACGGAAGCGGGAGCTACAGATACGCAGTATTTT. This sequence encodes CATSGTEAGATDTQYF.

This clonotype showed up many times. The chain couples TRBV28 to TRBJ1-5, with D unclear. The V and J ends lost 6 bases and 0 bases respectively, with 6 bases between them. CDR1 is MDHEN, CDR2 SYDVKM, per germline. The CDR3 runs to 13 residues. The CDR3 is CASSLDSNQPQHF. The CDR3 DNA reads TGTGCCAGCAGCTTAGATAGCAATCAGCCCCAGCATTTT. The whole variable domain, remainder taken from reference TRBV28 and TRBJ1-5, is DVKVTQSSRYLVKRTGEKVFLECVQDMDHENMFWYRQDPGLGLRLIYFSYDVKMKEKGDIPEGYSVSREKKERFSLILESASTNQTSMYLCASSLDSNQPQHFGDGTRLSIL.

This clonotype was counted ten times or more. The chain is built from TRBV20-1 and TRBJ2-7; 9 bases line up with TRBD2. From germline, CDR1 is DFQATT and CDR2 SNEGSKA (reference sequence). This CDR3 is built from 15 residues. With 0 bases clipped from V and 2 bases from J, the junction kept 5 bases outside the gene matches. CDR3 amino acids: CSARDPSGGTYEQYF. The CDR3 nucleotides read TGCAGTGCTAGAGATCCGAGCGGGGGGACCTACGAGCAGTACTTC.